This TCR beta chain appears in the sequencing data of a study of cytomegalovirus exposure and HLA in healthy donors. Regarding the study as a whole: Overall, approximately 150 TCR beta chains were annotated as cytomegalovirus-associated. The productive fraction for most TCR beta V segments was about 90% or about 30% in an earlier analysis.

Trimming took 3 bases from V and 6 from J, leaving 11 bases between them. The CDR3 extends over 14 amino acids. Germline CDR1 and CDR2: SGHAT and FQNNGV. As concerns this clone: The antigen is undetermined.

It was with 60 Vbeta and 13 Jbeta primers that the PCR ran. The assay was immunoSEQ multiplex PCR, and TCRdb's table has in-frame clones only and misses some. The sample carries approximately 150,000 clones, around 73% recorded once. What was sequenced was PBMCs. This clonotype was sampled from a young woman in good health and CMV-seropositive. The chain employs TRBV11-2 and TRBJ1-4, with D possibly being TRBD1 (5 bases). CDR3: CASSFDQGHEKLFF. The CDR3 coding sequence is TGTGCCAGCAGCTTCGATCAGGGTCATGAAAAACTGTTTTTT.